The present entry profiles one T cell receptor (beta chain) with its context. This sample is part of a study of T cell changes during pregnancy in multiple sclerosis. The CDR3 loop spans 19 amino acids. The germline V gene has CDR1 SGDLS and CDR2 YYNGEE. The trim removed 4 bases at V and 4 bases at J, leaving 17 bases unmatched. Data came from immunoSEQ multiplex PCR; TCRdb stores just in-frame clones and leaves some out. This table holds approximately 44,000 clones, 80% to 90% found once. The specimen was CD4+ T cells from peripheral blood mononuclear cells, collected in the first trimester of pregnancy. The rearrangement uses TRBV9 and TRBJ2-7; 13 nucleotides match TRBD2. The source of this sequence is a female donor with multiple sclerosis, enrolled in a pregnancy study. The CDR3 nucleotides read TGTGCCAGCAGCCCACGACCCACTAGCGGGAGGGCCCTAGGGTACGAGCAGTACTTC. This gives the protein CASSPRPTSGRALGYEQYF.